Shown below are 30 T cell receptor beta chains from a single sample sequenced in a study of CD4 T cells in relation to SARS-CoV-2 and coronaviruses. These receptors' targets are unknown. The assay was immunoSEQ multiplex PCR, and TCRdb's table has in-frame clones only and misses some. The sample includes approximately 20,000 clones, roughly 80% of them seen just once. Before the COVID-19 pandemic, during about 2011-2019, CD4+ T cells were taken from unexposed donors. The cells were cultured for 9 to 11 days before CD4+ T cells were isolated. Specimen: CD4+ T cells from PBMCs, cultured in vitro. The receptors shown here come from a human donor in good health.

The chain combines TRBV6-5 with TRBJ1-1; D gene unclear. The germline gives CDR1 MNHEY, CDR2 SVGAGI. Trimming stripped 0 bases from V and 8 bases from J, with 7 bases between. The CDR3 is made up of 12 amino acids. The CDR3 loop is CASSYSGKEAFF. The CDR3 coding sequence is TGTGCCAGCAGTTACTCGGGGAAGGAAGCTTTCTTT.

J is TRBJ1-1 and V is TRBV7-3, with 9 nucleotides matching TRBD1. V lost 5 bases, J lost 2 bases, and 15 bases stayed unmatched. CDR3 length equals 18 residues. In germline, CDR1 is SGHTA, CDR2 FQGTGA. CDR3 region: CASSRIIPGQGLNTEAFF. The CDR3, as DNA: TGTGCCAGCAGCCGGATAATCCCGGGACAGGGCTTAAACACTGAAGCTTTCTTT.

V gene TRBV28 combines with J gene TRBJ1-3; unclear D gene. The ends were cut back, 6 bases at V and 2 bases at J, with 14 bases in the middle. CDR1 and CDR2 (germline): MDHEN, SYDVKM. The CDR3 extends over 15 amino acids. CDR3 coding DNA: TGTGCCAGCAGCAGCGCCGGGTCGGCTGGAAACACCATATATTTT. Residues: CASSSAGSAGNTIYF.

J is TRBJ1-4 and V is TRBV5-8; D gene uncertain. The CDR3 has 16 amino acids. The germline CDR1 and CDR2 sequences are SGHTS and YDEGEE. Trimming cost V 0 bases and J 2 bases, with 11 bases left between them. CDR3 bases: TGTGCCAGCAGCTTGGTGGGTGCGGCCACTAATGAAAAACTGTTTTTT. As protein: CASSLVGAATNEKLFF.

This clone was seen a few times. The rearrangement joins TRBV12-5 to TRBJ2-1; tentative D call: TRBD1 (5 bases). Trimming took off 7 bases at V and 4 bases at J, with 11 bases between the two ends. CDR1 LGHNT and CDR2 FRNRAP come from the germline V gene. This CDR3 has 13 amino acids. DNA of the CDR3: TGTGCTAGTGCTCTGGACAATTACAATGAGCAGTTCTTC. This translates into CASALDNYNEQFF.

This clone has more than one count but fewer than ten. The J gene is TRBJ2-7, the V gene TRBV19; possibly TRBD2 for D (5 bases). V was trimmed by 9 bases and J by 2 bases, leaving 8 bases between them. Germline V gene lookup returns CDR1 LNHDA and CDR2 SQIVND (reference sequence). The CDR3 covers 11 residues. The chain's CDR3 is CASGETYEQYF. The CDR3 region has the DNA TGTGCCAGCGGGGAAACCTACGAGCAGTACTTC.

The chain carries TRBV30 and TRBJ1-2; 7 bases match TRBD1. Germline trimming cut 4 bases from V and 4 bases from J; bases unmatched to any gene: 6. The CDR3 runs to 13 residues. Germline-derived CDR1 and CDR2 are GTSNPN and SVGIG (reference sequence). CDR3 bases: TGTGCCTGGACACGGCAGGGGGGCTATGGCTACACCTTC. Translating it yields CAWTRQGGYGYTF.

The CDR3: CASSYSFSVETQYF. For the CDR3, the DNA is TGTGCCAGCAGTTACTCGTTCAGTGTGGAGACCCAGTACTTC. J is TRBJ2-5 and V is TRBV6-5; D not resolved. Trimming shortened V by 0 bases and J by 5 bases, and 10 bases separated the two germline ends. Germline V gene data show CDR1 as MNHEY and CDR2 as SVGAGI. The CDR3 extends over 14 amino acids.

The chain is built from TRBV19 and TRBJ1-1; 7 bases are a match to TRBD1. The V and J ends lost 10 bases and 4 bases, in that order; junction bases with no gene match: 15. There are 15 residues in the CDR3. Germline values: CDR1 LNHDA, CDR2 SQIVND (reference sequence). This chain's CDR3 is CATQGRYRGGTEAFF. CDR3 DNA sequence: TGTGCCACCCAGGGGCGATACAGGGGTGGCACTGAAGCTTTCTTT.

The J gene is TRBJ2-3, the V gene TRBV5-1; D gene unclear. CDR1 is SGHRS, CDR2 YFSETQ, per germline. V lost 6 bases to trimming and J lost 0 bases, with 11 bases between them. CDR3 length: 14 residues. CDR3: CASKSPRSTDTQYF. CDR3 nucleotide sequence: TGCGCCAGCAAGTCGCCACGGAGCACAGATACGCAGTATTTT.

This chain joins TRBV11-2 and TRBJ2-6; D is possibly TRBD1 (5 bases). The germline V and J ends were trimmed by 4 bases and 3 bases, with 7 bases remaining between them. The length of the CDR3 is 14 residues. Germline V lookup: CDR1 SGHAT, CDR2 FQNNGV. CDR3 amino acids: CASSYQGGANVLTF. The CDR3 nucleotides read TGTGCCAGCAGCTACCAGGGTGGGGCCAACGTCCTGACTTTC. The variable domain in full, completed from reference TRBV11-2 and TRBJ2-6, reads EAGVAQSPRYKIIEKRQSVAFWCNPISGHATLYWYQQILGQGPKLLIQFQNNGVVDDSQLPKDRFSAERLKGVDSTLKIQPAKLEDSAVYLCASSYQGGANVLTFGAGSRLTVL.

This clone was recorded a few times. The chain joins TRBV4-2 to TRBJ2-1; the match to TRBD2 covers 14 bases. V was pared by 0 bases and J by 7 bases, with 5 bases of the junction left unmatched. CDR3 length: 17 amino acids. CDR1 and CDR2 from the germline V gene are LGHNA and YNFKEQ. CDR3 in amino acids: CASSQDGTSGRLNEQFF. The CDR3 DNA reads TGTGCCAGCAGCCAAGATGGGACTAGCGGGAGATTAAATGAGCAGTTCTTC.

This chain uses TRBV7-8 with TRBJ1-3; D possibly corresponds to TRBD1 (5 bases). The V end was cut by 0 bases, the J end by 3 bases, with 12 bases between. Germline CDR1 and CDR2: SGHVS and FQNEAQ. The CDR3 runs to 16 residues. CDR3 coding DNA: TGTGCCAGCAGCTTAGCCTGGGACGAGGGTGGAAACACCATATATTTT. The encoded protein is CASSLAWDEGGNTIYF.

The rearrangement uses TRBV4-1 and TRBJ2-7; possibly TRBD2 for D (5 bases). Germline values: CDR1 MGHRA, CDR2 YSYEKL. The CDR3 sequence is 16 residues long. Trimming took 1 base from V and 5 from J, leaving 18 bases between them. CDR3 residues: CASSQVLSSERHEQYF. CDR3 sequence (DNA): TGCGCCAGCAGCCAAGTTTTGAGTAGCGAACGGCACGAGCAGTACTTC.

The chain links TRBV7-3 to TRBJ2-5; D remains ambiguous. CDR3 length: 15 amino acids. Germline V lookup: CDR1 SGHTA, CDR2 FQGTGA. V was pared by 2 bases and J by 7 bases, with 17 bases between. Written as DNA, the CDR3 is TGTGCCAGCAGCTTAGGGCAGACCTCCGGTGGGACCCAGTACTTC. It yields the protein CASSLGQTSGGTQYF.

The chain has TRBV28 and TRBJ2-3; the D gene is possibly TRBD1 (6 bases). Trimming removed 1 base at V and 6 bases at J, with 20 bases between. The germline V gene encodes CDR1 MDHEN and CDR2 SYDVKM. CDR3 length: 17 residues. CDR3 coding DNA: TGTGCCAGCAGTTTATATTCTGGGGCAGGGGAGCGGGATACGCAGTATTTT. It translates to CASSLYSGAGERDTQYF.

The gene calls are TRBV6-5 and TRBJ1-4, with TRBD1 matching 10 bases. With 8 bases clipped from V and 7 bases from J, the junction kept 7 bases outside the gene matches. The germline V gene encodes CDR1 MNHEY and CDR2 SVGAGI. This CDR3 has 14 amino acids. The CDR3 is CASERQGAGEKLFF. The CDR3 DNA reads as TGTGCCAGCGAGAGACAGGGGGCTGGTGAAAAACTGTTTTTT.

The V and J genes are TRBV23-1 and TRBJ1-5, with a weak D call TRBD1 (5 bases). TRBV23-1 is designated an ORF whose function remains uncertain. The length of the CDR3 is 15 residues. V was trimmed by 3 bases and J by 7 bases, leaving 16 bases between them. CDR3 loop: CASSHYDSGDQPQHF. The CDR3 bases are TGCGCCAGCAGTCACTACGACAGTGGGGACCAGCCCCAGCATTTT.

The chain joins TRBV6-4 to TRBJ2-5, with 10 bases lining up with TRBD2. Trimming at V came to 2 bases and at J to 5 bases, leaving 8 bases not matched to a gene. This CDR3 comprises 16 residues. Germline CDR1 and CDR2: MRHNA and SNTAGT. DNA for the CDR3: TGTGCCAGCAGTGACCAGTGGCCTAGCGGGAGTGAGACCCAGTACTTC. Amino acid sequence: CASSDQWPSGSETQYF.

The chain uses TRBV5-1 and TRBJ1-4, with TRBD1 matching 9 bases. After removal of 4 bases from V and 5 bases from J, the junction contained 6 bases not matched to a gene. Germline CDR1 SGHRS, CDR2 YFSETQ. The CDR3 covers 15 residues. CDR3 loop: CASSVGDRENEKLFF. The DNA for the CDR3 is TGCGCCAGCAGCGTAGGGGACAGGGAAAATGAAAAACTGTTTTTT.

This clone was counted a single time. CDR3 in DNA: TGTGCCAGCAGCCCAAGATTAGCGGGAGCCACGAATGAGCAGTTCTTC. It specifies CASSPRLAGATNEQFF. The genes are TRBV9 and TRBJ2-1, with TRBD2 identical over 9 bases. With 4 bases clipped from V and 7 bases from J, the junction kept 12 bases outside the gene matches. The germline CDR1 and CDR2 sequences are SGDLS and YYNGEE. This CDR3 contains 16 residues.

V and J are TRBV6-4 and TRBJ2-1; 10 positions match TRBD2. CDR1 is MRHNA and CDR2 is SNTAGT in the germline V gene. Trimming cost V 5 bases and J 3 bases; bases outside gene matches: 4. The CDR3 is 15 residues long. CDR3 nucleotides: TGTGCCAGCAGTTCATGGACTAGCGGCTACAATGAGCAGTTCTTC. Translated, it gives CASSSWTSGYNEQFF.

The chain uses TRBV2 and TRBJ2-7; the D is unclear. This CDR3 has 13 residues. Germline V lookup: CDR1 SNHLY, CDR2 FYNNEI. V was shortened by 8 bases and J by 6 bases, with 17 bases between the two germline ends. Here the CDR3 reads CASFPGRRGEQYF. In DNA form, the CDR3 reads TGTGCCAGCTTCCCGGGTCGTAGAGGCGAGCAGTACTTC.

V usage is TRBV3-1 (or the pseudogene TRBV3-2) and J usage is TRBJ1-5; the D gene is possibly TRBD1 (5 bases). The CDR3 runs 14 residues. CDR1 LGHDT and CDR2 YNNKEL come from the germline V gene (reference sequence). V was clipped by 1 base and J by 6 bases, with 10 bases between them. CDR3: CASSQGGAPQPQHF. The CDR3, as DNA: TGTGCCAGCAGCCAAGGAGGGGCACCTCAGCCCCAGCATTTT.

This sequence joins TRBV28 and TRBJ2-5, with 8 bases matching TRBD2. The ends lost 4 bases at V and 3 bases at J; junction bases unmatched: 16. This CDR3 is 18 amino acids long. Germline CDR1 reads MDHEN; CDR2 reads SYDVKM. The CDR3 DNA sequence: TGTGCCAGCAGTTCCTCCCCTGCGACTAGCGTATTCAAAGAGACCCAGTACTTC. This translates into CASSSSPATSVFKETQYF. The complete variable domain, with remaining parts taken from reference TRBV28 and TRBJ2-5, reads DVKVTQSSRYLVKRTGEKVFLECVQDMDHENMFWYRQDPGLGLRLIYFSYDVKMKEKGDIPEGYSVSREKKERFSLILESASTNQTSMYLCASSSSPATSVFKETQYFGPGTRLLVL.

V gene TRBV10-3 combines with J gene TRBJ2-3, with D possibly being TRBD1 or TRBD2 (6 bases each). V shed 4 bases and J shed 1 base, with 36 bases lying between them. The CDR3 contains 23 residues. The germline V gene has CDR1 ENHRY and CDR2 SYGVKD. Here the CDR3 DNA reads TGTGCCATCAGTGCTCGTCGGTGGGGGGCAGAGGGACTGGGCCTTGGCGGCACAGATACGCAGTATTTT. Its translation: CAISARRWGAEGLGLGGTDTQYF.

CDR3 bases: TGTGCAGCTAGGAGGGAGGGGAATGAGCAGTTCTTC. Translating gives CAARREGNEQFF. The gene calls are TRBV30 and TRBJ2-1; TRBD2 matches 7 bases. This CDR3 is built from 12 residues. Germline CDR1 GTSNPN, CDR2 SVGIG (reference sequence).

The chain employs TRBV9 and TRBJ2-3; D is unresolved. From germline, CDR1 is SGDLS and CDR2 YYNGEE. Trimming stripped 0 bases from V and 5 bases from J, with 13 bases between. This CDR3 has 15 amino acids. CDR3 sequence reads: CASSVGASQLDTQYF. For the CDR3, the DNA is TGTGCCAGCAGCGTAGGTGCCAGCCAGTTAGATACGCAGTATTTT.

In its sample, this clone was seen once. The chain carries TRBV5-1 and TRBJ2-7, with 14 bases identical to TRBD2. CDR3 length equals 18 residues. V gave up 5 bases and J gave up 2 bases; unmatched junction bases: 12. Germline V gene lookup returns CDR1 SGHRS and CDR2 YFSETQ. The CDR3 nucleotides read TGCGCCAGCAGACAAGGACTAGCGGGAGGACGGAGTACCTACGAGCAGTACTTC. This translates into CASRQGLAGGRSTYEQYF.

V gene TRBV15 combines with J gene TRBJ1-4, with 7 positions matching TRBD1. The CDR3 covers 15 residues. V lost 5 bases and J lost 2; bases outside the gene matches: 5. Germline loops: CDR1 LNHNV, CDR2 YYDKDF (reference sequence). The CDR3 coding sequence is TGTGCCACCAGCTTTCGACAGGGCACTAATGAAAAACTGTTTTTT. Its protein product is CATSFRQGTNEKLFF.